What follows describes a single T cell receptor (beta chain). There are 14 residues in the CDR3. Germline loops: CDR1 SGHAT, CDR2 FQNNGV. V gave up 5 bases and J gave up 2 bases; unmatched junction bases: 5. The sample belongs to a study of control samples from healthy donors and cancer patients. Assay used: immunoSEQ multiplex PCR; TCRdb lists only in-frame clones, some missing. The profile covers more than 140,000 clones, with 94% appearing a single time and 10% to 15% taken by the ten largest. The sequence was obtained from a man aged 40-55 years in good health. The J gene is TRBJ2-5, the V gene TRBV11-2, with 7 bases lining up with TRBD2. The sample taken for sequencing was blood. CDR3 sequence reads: CASSLSSGQETQYF. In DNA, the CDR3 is TGTGCCAGCAGCCTATCTAGCGGTCAAGAGACCCAGTACTTC.